This T cell receptor beta chain was captured in a study of graft-versus-host responses after intestinal transplantation. Study-level results: Early post-transplant declines in HvG were associated with peak levels of circulating GvH clones.

From germline, CDR1 is WSHSY and CDR2 SAAADI. Trimming cost V 0 bases and J 0 bases, with 9 bases left between them. CDR3 length equals 15 residues. This table comes from immunoSEQ multiplex PCR, and its TCRdb copy is limited to in-frame clones, with some not included. The table has about 110,000 clones, about 94% seen once. Turning to this clone: Its antigen is currently unknown.

This sequence originates from a human donor who received an intestinal transplant. This chain connects TRBV10-2 to TRBJ2-7; D perhaps matches TRBD2 (5 bases). The sequencing here drew on unstimulated CD8+ T cells sorted from spleen or lymph node cells, taken before intestinal transplant. The CDR3 DNA reads TGCGCCAGCAGTGAGTCTGGCGGGTCCTCCTACGAGCAGTACTTC. Translated: CASSESGGSSYEQYF.